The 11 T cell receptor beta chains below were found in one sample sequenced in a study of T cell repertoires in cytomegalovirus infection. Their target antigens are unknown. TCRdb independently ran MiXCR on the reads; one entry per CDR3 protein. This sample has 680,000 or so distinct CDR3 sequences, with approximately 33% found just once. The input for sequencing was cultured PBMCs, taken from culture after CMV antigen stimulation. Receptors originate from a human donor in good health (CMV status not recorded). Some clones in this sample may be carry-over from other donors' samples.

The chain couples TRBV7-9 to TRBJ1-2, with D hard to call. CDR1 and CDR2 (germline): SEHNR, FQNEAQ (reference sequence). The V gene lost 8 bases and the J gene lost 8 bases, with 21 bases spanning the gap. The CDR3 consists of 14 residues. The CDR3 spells CASSLAGVSFGYTF. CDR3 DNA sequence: TGTGCCAGCTCCCTCGCCGGGGTGTCGTTCGGCTACACCTTC.

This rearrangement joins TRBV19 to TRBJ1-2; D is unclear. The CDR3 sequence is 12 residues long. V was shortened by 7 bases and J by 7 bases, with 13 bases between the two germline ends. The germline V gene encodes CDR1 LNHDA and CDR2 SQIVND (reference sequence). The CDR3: CASTPPGFGYTF. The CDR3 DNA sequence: TGTGCCAGTACGCCCCCCGGCTTTGGCTACACCTTC.

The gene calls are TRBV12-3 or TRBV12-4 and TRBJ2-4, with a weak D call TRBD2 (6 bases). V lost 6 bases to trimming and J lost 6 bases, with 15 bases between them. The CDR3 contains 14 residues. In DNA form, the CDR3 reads TGTGCCAGCAGACCTGGACTACAACTAAACATTCAGTACTTC. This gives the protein CASRPGLQLNIQYF.

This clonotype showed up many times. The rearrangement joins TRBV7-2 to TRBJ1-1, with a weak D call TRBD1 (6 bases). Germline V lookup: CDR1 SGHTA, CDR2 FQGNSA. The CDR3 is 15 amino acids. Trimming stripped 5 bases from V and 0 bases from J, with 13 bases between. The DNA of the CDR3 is TGTGCCAGCAGCCCCAGGGCAGGGGTGAACACTGAAGCTTTCTTT. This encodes CASSPRAGVNTEAFF.

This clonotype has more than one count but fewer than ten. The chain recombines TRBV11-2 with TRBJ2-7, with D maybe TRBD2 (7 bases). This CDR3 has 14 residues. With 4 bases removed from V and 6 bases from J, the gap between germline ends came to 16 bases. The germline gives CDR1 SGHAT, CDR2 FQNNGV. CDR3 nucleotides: TGTGCCAGCAGCTGGGGGGGGGCGGCAGGCGAGCAGTACTTC. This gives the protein CASSWGGAAGEQYF.

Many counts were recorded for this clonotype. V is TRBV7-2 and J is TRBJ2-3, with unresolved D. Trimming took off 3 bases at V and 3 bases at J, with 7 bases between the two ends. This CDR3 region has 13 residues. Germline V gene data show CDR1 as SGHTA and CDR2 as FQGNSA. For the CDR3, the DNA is TGTGCCAGCAGCTTTGTAACAACAGATACGCAGTATTTT. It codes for CASSFVTTDTQYF.

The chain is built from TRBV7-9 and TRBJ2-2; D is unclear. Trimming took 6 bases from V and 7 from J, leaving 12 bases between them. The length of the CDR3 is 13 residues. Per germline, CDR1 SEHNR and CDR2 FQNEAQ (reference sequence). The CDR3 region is CASRLPGVGELFF. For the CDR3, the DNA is TGTGCCAGCAGACTCCCGGGCGTCGGGGAGCTGTTTTTT.

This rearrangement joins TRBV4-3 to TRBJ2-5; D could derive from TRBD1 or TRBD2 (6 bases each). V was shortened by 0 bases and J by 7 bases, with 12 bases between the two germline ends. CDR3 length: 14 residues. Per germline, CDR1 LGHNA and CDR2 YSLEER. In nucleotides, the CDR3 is TGCGCCAGCAGCCAAGACGAAGGGGGGACGACCCAGTACTTC. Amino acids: CASSQDEGGTTQYF.

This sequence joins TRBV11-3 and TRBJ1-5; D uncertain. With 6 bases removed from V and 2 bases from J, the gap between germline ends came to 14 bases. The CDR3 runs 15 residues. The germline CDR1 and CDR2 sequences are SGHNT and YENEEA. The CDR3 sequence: CASSQNGERNQPQHF. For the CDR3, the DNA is TGTGCCAGCAGTCAAAATGGGGAGCGCAATCAGCCCCAGCATTTT.

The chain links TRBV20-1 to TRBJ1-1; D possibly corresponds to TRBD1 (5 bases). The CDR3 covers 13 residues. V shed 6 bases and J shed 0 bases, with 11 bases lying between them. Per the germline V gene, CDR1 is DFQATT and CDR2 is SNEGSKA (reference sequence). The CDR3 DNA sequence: TGCAGTGCATCGCAGGACATGAACACTGAAGCTTTCTTT. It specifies CSASQDMNTEAFF.

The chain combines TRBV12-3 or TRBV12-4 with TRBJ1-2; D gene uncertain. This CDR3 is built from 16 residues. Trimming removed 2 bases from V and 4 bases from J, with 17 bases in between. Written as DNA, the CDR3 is TGTGCCAGCAGTTTACGGACGGCTGGCCTATCCTATGGCTACACCTTC. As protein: CASSLRTAGLSYGYTF.